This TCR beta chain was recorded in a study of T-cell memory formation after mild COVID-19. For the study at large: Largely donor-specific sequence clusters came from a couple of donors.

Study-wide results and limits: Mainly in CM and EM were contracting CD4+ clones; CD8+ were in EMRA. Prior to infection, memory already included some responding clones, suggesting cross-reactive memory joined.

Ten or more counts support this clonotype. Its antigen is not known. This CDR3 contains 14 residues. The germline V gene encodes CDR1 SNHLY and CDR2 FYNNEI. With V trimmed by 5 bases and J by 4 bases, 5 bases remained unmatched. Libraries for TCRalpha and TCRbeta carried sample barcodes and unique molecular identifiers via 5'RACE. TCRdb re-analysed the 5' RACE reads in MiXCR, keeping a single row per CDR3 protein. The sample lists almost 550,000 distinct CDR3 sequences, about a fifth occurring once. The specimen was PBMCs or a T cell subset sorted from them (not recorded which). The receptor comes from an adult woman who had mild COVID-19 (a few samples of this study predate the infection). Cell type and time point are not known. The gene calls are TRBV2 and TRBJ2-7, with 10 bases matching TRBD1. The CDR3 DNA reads TGTGCCAGCAGTTCGGACAGGGGGTTGTACGAGCAGTACTTC. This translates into CASSSDRGLYEQYF.